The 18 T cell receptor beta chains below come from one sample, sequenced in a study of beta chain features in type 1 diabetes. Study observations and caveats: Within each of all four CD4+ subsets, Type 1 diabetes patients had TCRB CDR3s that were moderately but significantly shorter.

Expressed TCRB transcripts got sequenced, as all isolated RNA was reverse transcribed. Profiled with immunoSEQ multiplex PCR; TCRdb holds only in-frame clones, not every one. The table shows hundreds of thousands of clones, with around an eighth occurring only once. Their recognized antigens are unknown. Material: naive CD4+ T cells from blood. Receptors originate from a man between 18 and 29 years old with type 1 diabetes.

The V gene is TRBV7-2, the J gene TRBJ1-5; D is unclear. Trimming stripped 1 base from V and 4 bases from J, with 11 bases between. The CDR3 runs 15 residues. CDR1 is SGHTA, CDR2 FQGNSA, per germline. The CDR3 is CASSLESNANQPQHF. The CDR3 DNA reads TGTGCCAGCAGCTTAGAATCGAATGCTAATCAGCCCCAGCATTTT. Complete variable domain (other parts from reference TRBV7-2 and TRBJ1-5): GAGVSQSPSNKVTEKGKDVELRCDPISGHTALYWYRQSLGQGLEFLIYFQGNSAPDKSGLPSDRFSAERTGGSVSTLTIQRTQQEDSAVYLCASSLESNANQPQHFGDGTRLSIL.

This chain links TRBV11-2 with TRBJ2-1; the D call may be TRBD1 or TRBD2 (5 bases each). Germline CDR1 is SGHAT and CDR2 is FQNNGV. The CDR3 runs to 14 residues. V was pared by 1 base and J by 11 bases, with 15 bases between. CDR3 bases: TGTGCCAGCAGCTTAGTGGGGCAGAGGGGCAAGCAGTTCTTC. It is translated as CASSLVGQRGKQFF.

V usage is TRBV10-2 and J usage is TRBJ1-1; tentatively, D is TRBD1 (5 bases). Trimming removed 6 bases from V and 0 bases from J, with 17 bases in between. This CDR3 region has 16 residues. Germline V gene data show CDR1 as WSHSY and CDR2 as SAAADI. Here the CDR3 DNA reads TGCGCCAGCAGCCGGACACCAACGGGGATGAACACTGAAGCTTTCTTT. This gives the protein CASSRTPTGMNTEAFF.

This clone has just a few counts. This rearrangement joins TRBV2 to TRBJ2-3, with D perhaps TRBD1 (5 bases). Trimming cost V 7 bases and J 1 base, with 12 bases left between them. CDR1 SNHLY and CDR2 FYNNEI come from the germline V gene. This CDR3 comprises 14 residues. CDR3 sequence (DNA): TGTGCCAGCACCTTGACAGTGGGCACAGATACGCAGTATTTT. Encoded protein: CASTLTVGTDTQYF.

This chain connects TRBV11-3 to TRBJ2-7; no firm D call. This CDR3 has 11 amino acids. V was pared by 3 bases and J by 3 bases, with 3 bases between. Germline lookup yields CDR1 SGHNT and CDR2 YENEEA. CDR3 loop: CASSFYYEQYF. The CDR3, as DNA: TGTGCCAGCAGCTTCTACTACGAGCAGTACTTC.

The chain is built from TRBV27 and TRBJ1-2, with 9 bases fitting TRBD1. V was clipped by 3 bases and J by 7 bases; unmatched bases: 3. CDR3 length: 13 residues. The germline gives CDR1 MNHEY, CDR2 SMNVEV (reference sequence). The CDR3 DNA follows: TGTGCCAGCAGTTTCACAGGGGGCAGTGGCTACACCTTC. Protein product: CASSFTGGSGYTF.

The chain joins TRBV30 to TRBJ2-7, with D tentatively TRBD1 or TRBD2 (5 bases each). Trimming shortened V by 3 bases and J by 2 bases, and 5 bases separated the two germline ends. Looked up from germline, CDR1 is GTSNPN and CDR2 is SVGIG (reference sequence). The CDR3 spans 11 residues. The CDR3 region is CAWRGAYEQYF. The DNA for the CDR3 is TGTGCCTGGAGGGGGGCCTACGAGCAGTACTTC.

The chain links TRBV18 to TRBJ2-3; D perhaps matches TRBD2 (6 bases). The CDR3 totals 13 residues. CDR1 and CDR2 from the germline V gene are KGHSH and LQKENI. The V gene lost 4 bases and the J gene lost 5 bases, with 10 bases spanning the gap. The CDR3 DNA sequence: TGTGCCAGCTCACTGTTCGGGGGAGATACGCAGTATTTT. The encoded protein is CASSLFGGDTQYF.

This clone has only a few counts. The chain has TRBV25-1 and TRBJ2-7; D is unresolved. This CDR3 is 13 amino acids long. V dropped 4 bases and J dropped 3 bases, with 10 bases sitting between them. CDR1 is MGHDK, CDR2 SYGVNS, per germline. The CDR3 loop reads CASSGSNRYEQYF. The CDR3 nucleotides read TGTGCCAGCAGTGGGTCGAATCGCTACGAGCAGTACTTC.

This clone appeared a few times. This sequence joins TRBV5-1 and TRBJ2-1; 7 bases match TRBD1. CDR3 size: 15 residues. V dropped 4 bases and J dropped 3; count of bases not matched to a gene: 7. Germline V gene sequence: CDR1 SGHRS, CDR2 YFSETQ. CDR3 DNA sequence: TGCGCCAGCAGCCTCACAGGGGCGAACTACAATGAGCAGTTCTTC. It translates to CASSLTGANYNEQFF.

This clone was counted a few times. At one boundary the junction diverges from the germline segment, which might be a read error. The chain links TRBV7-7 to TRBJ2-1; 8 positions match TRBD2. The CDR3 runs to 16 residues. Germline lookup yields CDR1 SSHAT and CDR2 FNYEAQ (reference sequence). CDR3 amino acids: CASSLGHSGEYNEQFF. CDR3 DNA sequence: TGTGCTAGCAGCTTAGGTCATAGCGGGGAGTACAATGAGCAGTTCTTC.

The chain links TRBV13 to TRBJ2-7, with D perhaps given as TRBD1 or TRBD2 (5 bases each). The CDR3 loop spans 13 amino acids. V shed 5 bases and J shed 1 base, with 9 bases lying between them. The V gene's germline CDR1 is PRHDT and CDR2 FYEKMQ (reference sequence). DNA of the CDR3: TGTGCCAGCAGCACAGGACTTTCCTACGAGCAGTACTTC. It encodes CASSTGLSYEQYF.

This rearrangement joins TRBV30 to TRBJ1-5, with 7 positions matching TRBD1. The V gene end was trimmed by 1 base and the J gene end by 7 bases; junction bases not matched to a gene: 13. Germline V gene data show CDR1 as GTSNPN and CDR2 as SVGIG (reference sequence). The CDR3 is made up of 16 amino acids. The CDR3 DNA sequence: TGTGCCTGGAGTGCCCGGACCACAGGGGCCCGGCAGCCCCAGCATTTT. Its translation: CAWSARTTGARQPQHF.

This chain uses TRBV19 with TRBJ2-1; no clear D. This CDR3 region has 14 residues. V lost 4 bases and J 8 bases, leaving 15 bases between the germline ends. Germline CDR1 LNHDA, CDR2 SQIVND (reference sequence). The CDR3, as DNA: TGTGCCAGTAGTACGTACGGAGTGGGTTATGAGCAGTTCTTC. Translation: CASSTYGVGYEQFF.

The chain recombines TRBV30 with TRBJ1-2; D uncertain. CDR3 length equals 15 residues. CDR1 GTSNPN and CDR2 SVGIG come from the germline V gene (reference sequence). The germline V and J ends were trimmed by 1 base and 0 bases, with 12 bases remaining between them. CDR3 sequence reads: CAWSAYKIANYGYTF. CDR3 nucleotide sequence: TGTGCCTGGAGTGCATACAAAATTGCTAACTATGGCTACACCTTC.

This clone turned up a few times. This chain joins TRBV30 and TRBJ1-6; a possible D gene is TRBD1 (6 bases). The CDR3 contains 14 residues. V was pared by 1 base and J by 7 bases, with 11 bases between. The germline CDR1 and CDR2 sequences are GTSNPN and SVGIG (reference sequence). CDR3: CAWSADRRNSPLHF. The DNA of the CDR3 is TGTGCCTGGAGTGCTGACAGGAGGAATTCACCCCTCCACTTT.

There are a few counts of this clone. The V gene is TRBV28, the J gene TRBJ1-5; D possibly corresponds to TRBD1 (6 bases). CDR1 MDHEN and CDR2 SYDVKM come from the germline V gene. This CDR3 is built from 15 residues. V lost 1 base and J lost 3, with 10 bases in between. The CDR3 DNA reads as TGTGCCAGCAGTTTATCCGGGGGCGACAATCAGCCCCAGCATTTT. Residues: CASSLSGGDNQPQHF.

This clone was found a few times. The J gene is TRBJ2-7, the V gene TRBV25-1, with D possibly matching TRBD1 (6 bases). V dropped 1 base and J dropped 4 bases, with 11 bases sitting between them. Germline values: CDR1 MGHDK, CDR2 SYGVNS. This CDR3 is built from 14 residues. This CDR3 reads CASSESGERYEQYF. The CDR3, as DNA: TGTGCCAGCAGTGAATCAGGGGAGAGGTACGAGCAGTACTTC.